This TCR beta chain derives from a study of T cell changes during pregnancy in multiple sclerosis. This clone appeared a single time. Sequenced by immunoSEQ multiplex PCR; TCRdb stores in-frame clones only, minus some. The table has 30,000 to 40,000 clones, about 91% seen once. V lost 4 bases and J lost 3; bases outside the gene matches: 6. The length of the CDR3 is 14 residues. CDR1 and CDR2 from the germline V gene are LNHDA and SQIVND (reference sequence). This material consisted of CD4+ T cells from peripheral blood mononuclear cells, taken in the third trimester of pregnancy. The rearrangement links TRBV19 to TRBJ2-7; 7 nucleotides line up with TRBD1. This TCR derives from a female donor with multiple sclerosis, enrolled in a pregnancy study. The CDR3 sequence is CASSNPGQHYEQYF. Written as DNA, the CDR3 is TGTGCCAGTAGTAATCCGGGACAGCACTACGAGCAGTACTTC.